A single sample gave rise to the 20 T cell receptor beta chains below, sequenced in a study of cytomegalovirus exposure and HLA in healthy donors. PCR employed 60 Vbeta and 13 Jbeta primers. The data were produced by immunoSEQ multiplex PCR, yet TCRdb's version contains in-frame clones alone and is incomplete. This table holds roughly 150,000 clones, approximately 68% found once. Sequencing input: PBMCs. The receptors come from a man in his 60s in good health and CMV-seronegative.

V is TRBV10-3 and J is TRBJ2-1; D possibly corresponds to TRBD2 (6 bases). This CDR3 is built from 14 residues. The V gene's germline CDR1 is ENHRY and CDR2 SYGVKD. The V and J ends lost 10 bases and 5 bases respectively, with 18 bases between them. In nucleotides, the CDR3 is TGTGCCACAGAGGCTAGCGACGGCAACAATGAGCAGTTCTTC. The encoded protein is CATEASDGNNEQFF.

The chain recombines TRBV28 with TRBJ1-2, with 8 bases matching TRBD1. Trimming removed 1 base from V and 4 bases from J; junction bases left unmatched: 14. The CDR3 runs 18 residues. CDR1 and CDR2 from the germline V gene are MDHEN and SYDVKM. Written as DNA, the CDR3 is TGTGCCAGCAGTTTATTGGGGGACAGGAATCTTGGACTCTATGGCTACACCTTC. It translates to CASSLLGDRNLGLYGYTF.

This chain joins TRBV5-1 and TRBJ1-1; D perhaps matches TRBD1 (6 bases). The CDR3 is 13 amino acids. V was pared by 2 bases and J by 11 bases, with 16 bases between. Germline CDR1 is SGHRS and CDR2 is YFSETQ. CDR3 DNA: TGCGCCAGCAGCTTAGGGGGAGGGGTAGGGGCTTTCTTT. Its protein product is CASSLGGGVGAFF.

The chain carries TRBV6-4 and TRBJ2-1; weak D call: TRBD2 (5 bases). This CDR3 is 13 amino acids long. Between the trimmed V and J ends, which lost 5 bases and 4 bases, there was a span of 9 bases. CDR1 is MRHNA and CDR2 is SNTAGT in the germline V gene. In nucleotides, the CDR3 is TGTGCCAGCAGTAATGGACTGTACAATGAGCAGTTCTTC. Protein sequence: CASSNGLYNEQFF.

V gene TRBV25-1 combines with J gene TRBJ2-3, with 12 bases fitting TRBD2. The CDR3 runs to 15 residues. V shed 7 bases, J shed 4 bases, and the junction held 6 bases outside the gene matches. Germline-derived CDR1 and CDR2 are MGHDK and SYGVNS. The CDR3 is CASTGLAGRSDTQYF. Written as DNA, the CDR3 is TGTGCCAGCACCGGACTAGCGGGGAGGTCAGATACGCAGTATTTT.

The chain couples TRBV7-8 to TRBJ2-1, with TRBD2 matching 12 bases. The germline CDR1 and CDR2 sequences are SGHVS and FQNEAQ. The CDR3 length is 16 residues. Germline trimming cut 1 base from V and 7 bases from J; bases unmatched to any gene: 5. CDR3 in DNA: TGTGCCAGCAGCTTAGGTCGGACTAGCGGGGATAATGAGCAGTTCTTC. Amino acids: CASSLGRTSGDNEQFF.

The V and J genes are TRBV28 and TRBJ2-7, with a weak D call TRBD2 (5 bases). V shed 6 bases and J shed 2 bases, with 11 bases lying between them. Germline loops: CDR1 MDHEN, CDR2 SYDVKM. The CDR3 runs 13 residues. The CDR3 DNA sequence: TGTGCCAGCAGCTTCGGGAAAGCCTACGAGCAGTACTTC. Amino acid sequence: CASSFGKAYEQYF.

This clone was counted only a few times. This chain links TRBV19 with TRBJ1-5; D might be TRBD1 (5 bases). Germline CDR1 LNHDA, CDR2 SQIVND (reference sequence). The CDR3 is made up of 13 amino acids. The CDR3 loop is CASGAKRNQPQHF. The CDR3 DNA follows: TGTGCAAGTGGGGCCAAACGCAATCAGCCCCAGCATTTT.

V usage is TRBV28 and J usage is TRBJ1-4; 9 bases fit TRBD1. From germline, CDR1 is MDHEN and CDR2 SYDVKM. V shed 5 bases, J shed 3 bases, and the junction held 16 bases outside the gene matches. The CDR3 runs 19 residues. CDR3 sequence reads: CASSAQTGGNGPANEKLFF. As DNA, the CDR3 is TGTGCCAGCAGTGCCCAGACAGGGGGGAACGGCCCGGCTAATGAAAAACTGTTTTTT.

The J gene is TRBJ1-5, the V gene TRBV7-2; a weak D match, TRBD1 (5 bases). Germline CDR1 is SGHTA and CDR2 is FQGNSA. This CDR3 has 16 amino acids. Trimming pared 4 bases from V and 1 base from J, leaving 14 bases between. The CDR3 sequence is CASSSTRQISNQPQHF. The CDR3, as DNA: TGTGCCAGCAGCTCGACGAGACAGATCAGCAATCAGCCCCAGCATTTT.

This clone came up once. The J gene is TRBJ1-4, the V gene TRBV5-4; 9 nucleotides align to TRBD1. The V gene end was trimmed by 4 bases and the J gene end by 8 bases; junction bases not matched to a gene: 6. CDR1 and CDR2 from the germline V gene are SGHNT and YYREEE (reference sequence). The CDR3 contains 14 residues. This CDR3 reads CASSGNRGREKLFF. For the CDR3, the DNA is TGTGCCAGCAGCGGGAACAGGGGGCGAGAAAAACTGTTTTTT.

V usage is TRBV29-1 and J usage is TRBJ2-1; D is perhaps TRBD2 (5 bases). Germline CDR1 and CDR2: SQVTM and ANQGSEA. V was shortened by 6 bases and J by 4 bases, with 19 bases between the two germline ends. This CDR3 is built from 15 residues. For the CDR3, the DNA is TGCAGCGTCATAGGACTTAACGTGGGGTACAATGAGCAGTTCTTC. Amino acid sequence: CSVIGLNVGYNEQFF.

As DNA, the CDR3 is TGTGCCAGCAGTGGACTCCCGCCGAACACTGAAGCTTTCTTT. Translated, it gives CASSGLPPNTEAFF. The chain joins TRBV6-5 to TRBJ1-1; D ambiguous. The V gene lost 5 bases and the J gene lost 1 base, with 11 bases spanning the gap. CDR1 is MNHEY, CDR2 SVGAGI, per germline. The CDR3 has 14 residues.

In its sample, this clone was seen a few times. Within the sample, other DNA sequences also encode this same CDR3. The rearrangement joins TRBV30 to TRBJ2-3; TRBD2 agrees at 7 bases. Germline trimming cut 0 bases from V and 14 bases from J; bases unmatched to any gene: 5. The CDR3 contains 11 residues. Germline loops: CDR1 GTSNPN, CDR2 SVGIG (reference sequence). For the CDR3, the DNA is TGTGCCTGGAGTGTGGGAGGGACTTGGTATTTT. This gives the protein CAWSVGGTWYF.

The V call is TRBV19, the J call TRBJ1-2; D perhaps matches TRBD1 (6 bases). The CDR3 totals 16 residues. V was clipped by 3 bases and J by 4 bases, with 18 bases between them. Looked up from germline, CDR1 is LNHDA and CDR2 is SQIVND (reference sequence). CDR3 protein: CASSIAQGSFSYGYTF. CDR3 in DNA: TGTGCCAGTAGTATTGCCCAGGGGAGTTTCAGCTATGGCTACACCTTC.

The chain combines TRBV5-1 with TRBJ2-5; weak D call: TRBD1 (6 bases). This CDR3 is built from 14 residues. Per the germline V gene, CDR1 is SGHRS and CDR2 is YFSETQ. Trimming stripped 6 bases from V and 0 bases from J, with 12 bases between. The CDR3 DNA reads TGCGCCAGCAACTGGGGACAAAACCAAGAGACCCAGTACTTC. Translation gives CASNWGQNQETQYF.

V and J are TRBV5-4 and TRBJ2-7; maybe TRBD2 (6 bases). The germline gives CDR1 SGHNT, CDR2 YYREEE (reference sequence). The germline V and J ends were trimmed by 1 base and 6 bases, with 8 bases remaining between them. There are 12 residues in the CDR3. Here the CDR3 DNA reads TGTGCCAGCAGCTTGCGCGGGGTCGAGCAGTACTTC. It codes for CASSLRGVEQYF.

In this sample, this clone turned up a few times. This chain joins TRBV7-2 and TRBJ2-5, with 12 bases matching TRBD2. J lost 3 bases, V lost 2 bases, and 4 bases had no gene match. This CDR3 contains 16 residues. Germline V lookup: CDR1 SGHTA, CDR2 FQGNSA. The CDR3 is CASSLSTSGREETQYF. The CDR3 bases are TGTGCCAGCAGCTTATCGACTAGCGGGAGAGAAGAGACCCAGTACTTC.

The V gene is TRBV5-1, the J gene TRBJ1-1; the D is unclear. Germline values: CDR1 SGHRS, CDR2 YFSETQ. With 2 bases removed from V and 0 bases from J, the gap between germline ends came to 5 bases. This CDR3 is 13 amino acids long. This chain's CDR3 is CASSFDMNTEAFF. In DNA form, the CDR3 reads TGCGCCAGCAGCTTCGACATGAACACTGAAGCTTTCTTT.

On this clone: One end of the junction is discordant with germline, which a read error may explain. The V gene is TRBV29-1, the J gene TRBJ1-2, with TRBD1 as a possible D gene (5 bases). The CDR3 is 12 amino acids. CDR1 and CDR2 (germline): SQVTM, ANQGSEA. The CDR3 nucleotides read TGCAGCGGAGGGGAGGGAGCCGGTGGCTACCCCTTC. This codes for CSGGEGAGGYPF.